A few counts support the clone carrying this T cell receptor beta chain. As yet, its antigen is unknown. This record belongs to a study of cytomegalovirus exposure and HLA in healthy donors. Study-wide context: Among a few hundred genotyped donors, roughly 80% fell in the Caucasian-associated ancestry cluster. Study results and limitations: Association of about 17,000 TCR beta sequences with HLA alleles was found at 0.05 false discovery rate in a later analysis. A few CMV-associated chains were confirmed in vitro to be specific for CMV antigens.

Vbeta (60) and Jbeta (13) primers were used in the PCR. The method was immunoSEQ multiplex PCR; TCRdb's version includes in-frame clones alone and lacks a portion of them. The sample records 150,000 to 200,000 clones, around 81% being singletons. CDR3 length: 13 residues. Germline lookup yields CDR1 MGHDK and CDR2 SYGVNS. V was cut by 2 bases and J by 8 bases, with 12 bases left in between. Sequenced input: PBMCs. The chain joins TRBV25-1 to TRBJ1-2; D not certain. This TCR came from a woman aged 35 to 49 in good health and CMV-seronegative. In DNA form, the CDR3 reads TGTGCCAGCAGTGAAGAGACACTTGGGGGCTACACCTTC. It is translated as CASSEETLGGYTF.